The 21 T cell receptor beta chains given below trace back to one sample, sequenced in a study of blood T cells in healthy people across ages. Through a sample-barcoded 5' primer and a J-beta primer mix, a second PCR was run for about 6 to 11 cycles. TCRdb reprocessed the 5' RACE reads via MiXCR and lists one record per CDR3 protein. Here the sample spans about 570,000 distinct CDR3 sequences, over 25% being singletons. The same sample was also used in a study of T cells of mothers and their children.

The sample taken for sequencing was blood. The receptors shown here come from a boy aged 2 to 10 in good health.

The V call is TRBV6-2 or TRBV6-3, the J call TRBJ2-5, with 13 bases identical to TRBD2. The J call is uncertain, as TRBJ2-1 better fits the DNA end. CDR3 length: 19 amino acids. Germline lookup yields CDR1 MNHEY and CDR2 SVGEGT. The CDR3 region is CASSYGHTSGRAGGNEQFF. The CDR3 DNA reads TGTGCCAGCAGTTACGGGCACACTAGCGGGAGGGCCGGCGGGAATGAGCAGTTCTTC.

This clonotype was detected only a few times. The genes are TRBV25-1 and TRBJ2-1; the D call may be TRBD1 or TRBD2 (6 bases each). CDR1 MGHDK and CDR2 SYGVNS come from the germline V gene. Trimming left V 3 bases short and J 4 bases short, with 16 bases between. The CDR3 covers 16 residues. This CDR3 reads CASSDPGAPVYNEQFF. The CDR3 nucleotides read TGTGCCAGCAGTGACCCGGGGGCCCCTGTTTACAATGAGCAGTTCTTC.

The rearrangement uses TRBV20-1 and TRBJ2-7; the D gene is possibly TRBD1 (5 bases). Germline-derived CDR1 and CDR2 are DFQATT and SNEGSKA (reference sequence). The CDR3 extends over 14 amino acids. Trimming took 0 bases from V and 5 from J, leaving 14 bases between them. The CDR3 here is CSARDGKGSHEQYF. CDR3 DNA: TGCAGTGCTAGAGATGGGAAGGGGTCTCACGAGCAGTACTTC.

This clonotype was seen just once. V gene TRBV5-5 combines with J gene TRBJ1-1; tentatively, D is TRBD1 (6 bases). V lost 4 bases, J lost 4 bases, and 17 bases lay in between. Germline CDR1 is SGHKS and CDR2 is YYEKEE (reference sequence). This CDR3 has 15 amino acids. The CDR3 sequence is CASSSVPGRGTEAFF. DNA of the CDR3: TGTGCCAGCAGCAGCGTCCCGGGCAGGGGCACTGAAGCTTTCTTT. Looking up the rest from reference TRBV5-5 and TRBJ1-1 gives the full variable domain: DAGVTQSPTHLIKTRGQQVTLRCSPISGHKSVSWYQQVLGQGPQFIFQYYEKEERGRGNFPDRFSARQFPNYSSELNVNALLLGDSALYLCASSSVPGRGTEAFFGQGTRLTVV.

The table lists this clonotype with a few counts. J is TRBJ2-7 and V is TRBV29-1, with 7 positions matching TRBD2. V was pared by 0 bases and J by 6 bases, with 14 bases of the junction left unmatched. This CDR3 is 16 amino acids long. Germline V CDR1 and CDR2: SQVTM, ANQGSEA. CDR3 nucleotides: TGCAGCGTTGAAGATACCCAGGGAGGGAGTGATAGCGAGCAGTACTTC. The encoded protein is CSVEDTQGGSDSEQYF.

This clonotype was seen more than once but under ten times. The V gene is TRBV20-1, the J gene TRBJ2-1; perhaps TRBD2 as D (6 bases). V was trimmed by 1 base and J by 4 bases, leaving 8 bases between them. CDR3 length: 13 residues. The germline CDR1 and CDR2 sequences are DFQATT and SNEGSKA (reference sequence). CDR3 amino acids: CSARGGLYNEQFF. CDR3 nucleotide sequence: TGCAGTGCTAGAGGGGGACTGTACAATGAGCAGTTCTTC.

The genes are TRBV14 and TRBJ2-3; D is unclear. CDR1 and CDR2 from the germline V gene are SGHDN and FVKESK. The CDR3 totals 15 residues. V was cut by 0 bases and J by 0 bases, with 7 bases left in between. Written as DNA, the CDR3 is TGTGCCAGCAGCCAAGAACCGCGTAGCACAGATACGCAGTATTTT. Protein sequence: CASSQEPRSTDTQYF.

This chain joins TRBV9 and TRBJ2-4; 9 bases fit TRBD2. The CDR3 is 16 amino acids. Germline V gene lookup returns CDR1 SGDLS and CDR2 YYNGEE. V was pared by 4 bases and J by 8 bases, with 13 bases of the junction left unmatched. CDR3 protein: CASSYALGSGRYIQYF. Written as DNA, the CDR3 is TGTGCCAGCAGCTACGCCCTGGGTAGCGGGAGATACATTCAGTACTTC.

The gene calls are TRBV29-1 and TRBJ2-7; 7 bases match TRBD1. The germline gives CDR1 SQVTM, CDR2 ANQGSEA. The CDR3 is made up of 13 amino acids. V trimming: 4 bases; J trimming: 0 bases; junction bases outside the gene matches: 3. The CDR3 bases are TGCAGCGTTGGTAGGGACAGCTCCTACGAGCAGTACTTC. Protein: CSVGRDSSYEQYF.

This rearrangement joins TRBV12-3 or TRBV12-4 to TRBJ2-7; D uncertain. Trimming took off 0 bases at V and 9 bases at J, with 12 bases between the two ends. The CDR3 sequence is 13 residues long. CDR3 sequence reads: CASSLAPPARQYF. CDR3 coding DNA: TGTGCCAGCAGTTTAGCCCCCCCAGCTAGGCAGTACTTC.

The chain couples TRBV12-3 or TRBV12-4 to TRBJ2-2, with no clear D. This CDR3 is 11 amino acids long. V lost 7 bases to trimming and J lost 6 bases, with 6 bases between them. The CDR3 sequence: CASTEAGELFF. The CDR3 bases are TGTGCCAGCACTGAGGCCGGGGAGCTGTTTTTT.

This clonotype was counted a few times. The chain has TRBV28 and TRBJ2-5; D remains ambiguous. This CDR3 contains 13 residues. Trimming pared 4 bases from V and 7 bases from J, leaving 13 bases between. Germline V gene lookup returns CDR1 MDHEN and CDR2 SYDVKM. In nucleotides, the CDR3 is TGTGCCAGCAGTTCTCTAAGATCGCGGACCCAGTACTTC. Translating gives CASSSLRSRTQYF.

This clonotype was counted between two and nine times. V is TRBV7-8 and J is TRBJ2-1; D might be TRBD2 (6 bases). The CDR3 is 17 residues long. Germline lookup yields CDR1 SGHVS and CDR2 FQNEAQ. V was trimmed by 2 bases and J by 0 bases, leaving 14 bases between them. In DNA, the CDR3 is TGTGCCAGCAGCTTACGGAGGGGCGGTAGCTCCTACAATGAGCAGTTCTTC. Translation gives CASSLRRGGSSYNEQFF.

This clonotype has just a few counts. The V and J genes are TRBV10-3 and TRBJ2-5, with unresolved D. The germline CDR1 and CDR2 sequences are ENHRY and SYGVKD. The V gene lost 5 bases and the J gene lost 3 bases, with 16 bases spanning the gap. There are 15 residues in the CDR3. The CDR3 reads CAISPARLEEETQYF. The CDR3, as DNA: TGTGCCATCAGTCCTGCTCGGCTAGAAGAAGAGACCCAGTACTTC.

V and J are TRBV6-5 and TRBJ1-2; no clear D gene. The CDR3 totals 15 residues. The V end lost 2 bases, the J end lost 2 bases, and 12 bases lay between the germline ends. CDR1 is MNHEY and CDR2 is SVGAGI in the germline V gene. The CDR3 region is CASSYGKGANYGYTF. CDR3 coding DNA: TGTGCCAGCAGTTACGGTAAAGGAGCAAACTATGGCTACACCTTC.

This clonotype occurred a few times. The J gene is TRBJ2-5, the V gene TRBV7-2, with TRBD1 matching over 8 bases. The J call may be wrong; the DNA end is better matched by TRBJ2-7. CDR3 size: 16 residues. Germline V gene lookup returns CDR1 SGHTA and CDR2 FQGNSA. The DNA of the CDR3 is TGTGCCAGCAGCTTGCATCCGGGACAGGCCGTGGACGAGCAGTACTTC. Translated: CASSLHPGQAVDEQYF.

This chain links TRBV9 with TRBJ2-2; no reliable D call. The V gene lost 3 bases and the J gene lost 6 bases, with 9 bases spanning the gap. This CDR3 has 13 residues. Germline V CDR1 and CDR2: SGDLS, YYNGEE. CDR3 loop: CASSGVVPGELFF. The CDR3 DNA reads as TGTGCCAGCAGCGGGGTAGTCCCCGGGGAGCTGTTTTTT.

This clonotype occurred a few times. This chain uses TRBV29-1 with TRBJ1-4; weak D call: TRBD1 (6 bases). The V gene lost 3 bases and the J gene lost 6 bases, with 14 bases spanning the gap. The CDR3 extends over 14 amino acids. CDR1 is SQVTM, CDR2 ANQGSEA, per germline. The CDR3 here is CSVDRADSDEKLFF. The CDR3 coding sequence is TGCAGCGTTGATAGGGCGGACAGCGATGAAAAACTGTTTTTT.

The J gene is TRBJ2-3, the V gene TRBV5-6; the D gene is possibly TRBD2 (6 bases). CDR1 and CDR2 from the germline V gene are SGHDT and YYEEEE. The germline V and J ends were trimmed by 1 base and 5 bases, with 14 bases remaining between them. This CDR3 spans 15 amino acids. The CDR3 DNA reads TGTGCCAGCAGCTTGCCCCAGCGGGCGTTAGATACGCAGTATTTT. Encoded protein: CASSLPQRALDTQYF. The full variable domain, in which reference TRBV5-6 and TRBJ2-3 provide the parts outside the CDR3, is DAGVTQSPTHLIKTRGQQVTLRCSPKSGHDTVSWYQQALGQGPQFIFQYYEEEERQRGNFPDRFSGHQFPNYSSELNVNALLLGDSALYLCASSLPQRALDTQYFGPGTRLTVL.

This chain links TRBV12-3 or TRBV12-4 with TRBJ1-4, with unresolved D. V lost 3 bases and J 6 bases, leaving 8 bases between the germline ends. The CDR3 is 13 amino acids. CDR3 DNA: TGTGCCAGCAGTTTCGGCGGTGATGAAAAACTGTTTTTT. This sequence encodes CASSFGGDEKLFF.

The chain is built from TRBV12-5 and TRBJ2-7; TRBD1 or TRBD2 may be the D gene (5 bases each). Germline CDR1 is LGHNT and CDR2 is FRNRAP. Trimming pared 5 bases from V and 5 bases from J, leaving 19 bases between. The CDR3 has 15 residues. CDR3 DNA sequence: TGTGCTAGTGGTGCTGGGACCGCGTCCGTCGACGAGCAGTACTTC. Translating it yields CASGAGTASVDEQYF. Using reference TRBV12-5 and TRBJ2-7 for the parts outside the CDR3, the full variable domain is DARVTQTPRHKVTEMGQEVTMRCQPILGHNTVFWYRQTMMQGLELLAYFRNRAPLDDSGMPKDRFSAEMPDATLATLKIQPSEPRDSAVYFCASGAGTASVDEQYFGPGTRLTVT.